This T cell receptor (beta chain) was obtained from a study of shared clonotypes between healthy human individuals. Details on this clone: Its antigen remains unknown.

Deep was the level at which the assay was run. Libraries were prepared by immunoSEQ multiplex PCR; TCRdb keeps only in-frame clonotypes and omits some of them. The table lists 2 million to 2.5 million clones, approximately 96% of them singletons. General observations from the study: Of the naive CD4 clonotypes, about 5% were shared across a few donors.

Naive CD45RA+ and memory CD45RA-negative subsets were split from CD4+ cells. The source is a man between 18 and 35 years old in good health. The specimen was naive CD4+ T cells sorted from blood. Subset in this sample: CD45RA+ positively selected.

CDR3 nucleotides: TGTGCCAGCAGTTTAGGGACAGGGGGCACGGAGACCCAGTACTTC. The encoded protein is CASSLGTGGTETQYF. The chain has TRBV28 and TRBJ2-5, with 12 bases fitting TRBD1. Looked up from germline, CDR1 is MDHEN and CDR2 is SYDVKM. V lost 2 bases and J lost 5; bases outside the gene matches: 3. The CDR3 runs to 15 residues.